This T cell receptor beta chain was obtained from a study of control samples from healthy donors and cancer patients. Sequenced by immunoSEQ multiplex PCR; TCRdb stores in-frame clones only, minus some. The table shows roughly 30,000 clones, with about 90% occurring only once. The germline gives CDR1 LGHDT, CDR2 YNNKEL (reference sequence). CDR3 size: 14 residues. Trimming cost V 3 bases and J 2 bases; bases outside gene matches: 1. The TCR comes from a female donor with melanoma. The rearrangement joins TRBV3-1 (or the pseudogene TRBV3-2) to TRBJ1-2; 9 bases map to TRBD1. Sequencing was performed on formalin-fixed, paraffin-embedded tissue. The chain's CDR3 is CASSQGTGNYGYTF. The CDR3 DNA is TGTGCCAGCAGCCAGGGGACAGGGAACTATGGCTACACCTTC.